This T cell receptor (beta chain) was found in a study of T cell responses to AZD1222 COVID-19 vaccine. Germline V gene data show CDR1 as SNHLY and CDR2 as FYNNEI. Trimming shortened V by 6 bases and J by 9 bases, and 18 bases separated the two germline ends. The length of the CDR3 is 14 residues. TCRdb's table, derived via immunoSEQ multiplex PCR, lists solely in-frame clones and lacks some. The sample shows roughly 100,000 clones, roughly 93% of them seen only once. This clonotype was sampled from an adult in good health. This specimen consisted of peripheral blood, obtained on day 0 of AZD1222 vaccination. This sequence joins TRBV2 and TRBJ2-1, with D unresolved. The CDR3 nucleotides read TGTGCCAGCAGGAACGCTTTGGCCGTGGCTGAGCAGTTCTTC. Encoded protein: CASRNALAVAEQFF. Full variable domain (outside the CDR3, taken from reference TRBV2 and TRBJ2-1): EPEVTQTPSHQVTQMGQEVILRCVPISNHLYFYWYRQILGQKVEFLVSFYNNEISEKSEIFDDQFSVERPDGSNFTLKIRSTKLEDSAMYFCASRNALAVAEQFFGPGTRLTVL.